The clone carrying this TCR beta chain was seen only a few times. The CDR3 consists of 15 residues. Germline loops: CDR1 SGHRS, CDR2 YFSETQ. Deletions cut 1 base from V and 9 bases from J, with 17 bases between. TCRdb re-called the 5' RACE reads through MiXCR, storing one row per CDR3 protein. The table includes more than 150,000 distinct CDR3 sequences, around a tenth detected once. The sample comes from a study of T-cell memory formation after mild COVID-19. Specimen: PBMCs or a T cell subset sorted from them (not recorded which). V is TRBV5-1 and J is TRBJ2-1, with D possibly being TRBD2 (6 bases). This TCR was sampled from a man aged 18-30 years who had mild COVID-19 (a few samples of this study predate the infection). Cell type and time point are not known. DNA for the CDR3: TGCGCCAGCAGCTTGACGACTAGTACTAAGGGTGAGCAGTTCTTC. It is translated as CASSLTTSTKGEQFF.